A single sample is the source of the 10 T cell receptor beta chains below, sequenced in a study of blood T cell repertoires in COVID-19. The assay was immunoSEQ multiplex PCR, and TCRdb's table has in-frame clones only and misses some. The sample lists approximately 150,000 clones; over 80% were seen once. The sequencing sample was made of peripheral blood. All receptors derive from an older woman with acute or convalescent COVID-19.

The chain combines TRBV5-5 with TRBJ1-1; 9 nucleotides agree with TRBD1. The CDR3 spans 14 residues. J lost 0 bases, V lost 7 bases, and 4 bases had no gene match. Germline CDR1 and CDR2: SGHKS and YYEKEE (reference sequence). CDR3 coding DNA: TGTGCCAGCTACAGGGGGCGGGTGAACACTGAAGCTTTCTTT. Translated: CASYRGRVNTEAFF.

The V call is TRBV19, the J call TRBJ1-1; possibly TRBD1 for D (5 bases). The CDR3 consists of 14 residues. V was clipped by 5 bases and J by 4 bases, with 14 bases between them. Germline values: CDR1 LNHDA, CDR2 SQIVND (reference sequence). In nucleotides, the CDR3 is TGTGCCAGTAGTCCCCACGACAGCGCCACTGAAGCTTTCTTT. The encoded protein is CASSPHDSATEAFF.

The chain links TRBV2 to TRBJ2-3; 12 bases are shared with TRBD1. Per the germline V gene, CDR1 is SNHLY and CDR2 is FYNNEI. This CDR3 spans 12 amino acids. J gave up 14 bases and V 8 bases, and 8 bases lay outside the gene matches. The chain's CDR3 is CASARGTGGMYF. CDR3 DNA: TGTGCCAGCGCAAGGGGGACAGGGGGCATGTATTTT. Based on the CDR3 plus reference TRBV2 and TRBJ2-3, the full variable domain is EPEVTQTPSHQVTQMGQEVILRCVPISNHLYFYWYRQILGQKVEFLVSFYNNEISEKSEIFDDQFSVERPDGSNFTLKIRSTKLEDSAMYFCASARGTGGMYFGPGTRLTVL.

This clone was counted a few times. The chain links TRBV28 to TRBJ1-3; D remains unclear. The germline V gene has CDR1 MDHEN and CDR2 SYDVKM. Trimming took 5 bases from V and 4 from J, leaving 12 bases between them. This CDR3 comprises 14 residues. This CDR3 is CASSPRITGNTIYF. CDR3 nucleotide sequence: TGTGCCAGCAGTCCCAGAATCACCGGAAACACCATATATTTT.

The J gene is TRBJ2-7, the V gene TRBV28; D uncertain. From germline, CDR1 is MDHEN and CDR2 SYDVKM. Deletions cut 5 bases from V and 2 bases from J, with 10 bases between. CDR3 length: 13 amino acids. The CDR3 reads CASSDPSPYEQYF. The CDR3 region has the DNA TGTGCCAGCAGTGATCCAAGCCCCTACGAGCAGTACTTC.

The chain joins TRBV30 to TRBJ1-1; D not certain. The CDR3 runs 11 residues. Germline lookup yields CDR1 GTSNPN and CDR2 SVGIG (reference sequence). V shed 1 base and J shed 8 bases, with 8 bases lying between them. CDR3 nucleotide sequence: TGTGCCTGGAGTGAGGAGGGAGAAGCTTTCTTT. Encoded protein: CAWSEEGEAFF.

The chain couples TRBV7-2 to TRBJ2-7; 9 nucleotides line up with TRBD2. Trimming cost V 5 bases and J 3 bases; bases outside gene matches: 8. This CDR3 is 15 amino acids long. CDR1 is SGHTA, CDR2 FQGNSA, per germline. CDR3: CASSTSTSGFYEQYF. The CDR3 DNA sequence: TGTGCCAGCAGCACTTCTACTAGCGGGTTCTACGAGCAGTACTTC.

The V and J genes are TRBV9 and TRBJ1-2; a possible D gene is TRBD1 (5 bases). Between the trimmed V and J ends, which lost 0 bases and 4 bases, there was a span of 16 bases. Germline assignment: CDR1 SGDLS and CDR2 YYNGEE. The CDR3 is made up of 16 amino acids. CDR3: CASSVESRGLGYGYTF. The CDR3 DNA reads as TGTGCCAGCAGCGTAGAATCAAGGGGACTAGGCTATGGCTACACCTTC. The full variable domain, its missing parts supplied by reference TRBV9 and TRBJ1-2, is DSGVTQTPKHLITATGQRVTLRCSPRSGDLSVYWYQQSLDQGLQFLIQYYNGEERAKGNILERFSAQQFPDLHSELNLSSLELGDSALYFCASSVESRGLGYGYTFGSGTRLTVV.

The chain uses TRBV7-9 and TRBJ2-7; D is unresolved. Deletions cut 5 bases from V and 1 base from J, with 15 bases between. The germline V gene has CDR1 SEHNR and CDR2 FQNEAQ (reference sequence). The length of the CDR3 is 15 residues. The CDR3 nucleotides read TGTGCCAGCAGCCGCCGGGTCTCAATGTCCTACGAGCAGTACTTC. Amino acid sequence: CASSRRVSMSYEQYF.

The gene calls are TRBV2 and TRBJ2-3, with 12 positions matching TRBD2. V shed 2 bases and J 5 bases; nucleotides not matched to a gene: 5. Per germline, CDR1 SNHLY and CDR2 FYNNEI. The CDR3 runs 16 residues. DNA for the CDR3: TGTGCCAGCAGTGAAAGTCGACTAGCGGGAGTAGATACGCAGTATTTT. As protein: CASSESRLAGVDTQYF.